The rows below give T cell receptor beta chains drawn from one sample of a study of CD8 T cells in Susac syndrome. MiXCR was run by TCRdb on the immunoSEQ multiplex PCR reads, yielding one entry per CDR3 protein. This table has about 400,000 distinct CDR3 sequences, around 83% appearing once. Material for sequencing was CD8+ T cells from PBMCs. The receptors derive from a human donor with multiple sclerosis. The CDR3 runs from the conserved cysteine through the conserved F or W. Fields, in order: clone size, V gene, J gene, D gene, CDR3 protein. A D gene is named only where the DNA matches it firmly. Not every row has a clone size; where given, it reads once, few, many or a size class.

clone_size: .; v_call: TRBV5-1; j_call: TRBJ2-2; d_call: TRBD1; cdr3_aa: CASSPMDRGATGELFF
clone_size: .; v_call: TRBV6-5; j_call: TRBJ1-5; d_call: TRBD1; cdr3_aa: CASSNTGETQPQHF
clone_size: .; v_call: TRBV9; j_call: TRBJ2-2; d_call: .; cdr3_aa: CASSVEQYPGELFF
clone_size: .; v_call: TRBV11-2; j_call: TRBJ2-3; d_call: TRBD2; cdr3_aa: CASSSIAGAASDTQYF
clone_size: .; v_call: TRBV7-6; j_call: TRBJ2-2; d_call: TRBD1; cdr3_aa: CASSFETGGDPTGELFF
clone_size: .; v_call: TRBV7-2; j_call: TRBJ1-2; d_call: TRBD1; cdr3_aa: CASSSMGDSAKRYTF
clone_size: .; v_call: TRBV5-1; j_call: TRBJ2-7; d_call: TRBD1; cdr3_aa: CASSLSQGFHYEQYF
clone_size: .; v_call: TRBV7-6; j_call: TRBJ1-4; d_call: TRBD1; cdr3_aa: CASSQSGQAINEKLFF
clone_size: .; v_call: TRBV27; j_call: TRBJ2-7; d_call: .; cdr3_aa: CASRLRAWGEQYF
clone_size: .; v_call: TRBV27; j_call: TRBJ2-2; d_call: .; cdr3_aa: CASFTINSGELFF
clone_size: .; v_call: TRBV2; j_call: TRBJ2-7; d_call: .; cdr3_aa: CASSGGPVYEQYF
clone_size: .; v_call: TRBV4-1; j_call: TRBJ2-7; d_call: .; cdr3_aa: CASSLQVTYEQYF
clone_size: .; v_call: TRBV20-1; j_call: TRBJ2-1; d_call: TRBD2; cdr3_aa: CSALAGGRVVSYNEQFF
clone_size: .; v_call: TRBV20-1; j_call: TRBJ2-1; d_call: TRBD2; cdr3_aa: CSARPSGSSYNEQFF
clone_size: .; v_call: TRBV14; j_call: TRBJ2-1; d_call: .; cdr3_aa: CASSHYKDSEQFF
clone_size: once; v_call: TRBV30; j_call: TRBJ2-1; d_call: .; cdr3_aa: CAWSSSGLHEQFF
clone_size: .; v_call: TRBV20-1; j_call: TRBJ1-1; d_call: .; cdr3_aa: CSAGRTFTEAFF
clone_size: .; v_call: TRBV24-1; j_call: TRBJ2-6; d_call: TRBD1; cdr3_aa: CATPVGQGSSGANVLTF
clone_size: few; v_call: TRBV5-4; j_call: TRBJ1-2; d_call: .; cdr3_aa: CASSWGGWDYGYTF
clone_size: .; v_call: TRBV27; j_call: TRBJ1-1; d_call: TRBD1; cdr3_aa: CASRYTGDTEAFF
clone_size: .; v_call: TRBV28; j_call: TRBJ2-1; d_call: TRBD1; cdr3_aa: CASSSTGGWVKQFF
clone_size: .; v_call: TRBV20-1; j_call: TRBJ2-4; d_call: .; cdr3_aa: CSARDTRTEAKNIQYF
clone_size: .; v_call: TRBV11-2; j_call: TRBJ2-4; d_call: .; cdr3_aa: CASSAAPLWGTENIQYF
clone_size: few; v_call: TRBV11-1; j_call: TRBJ2-7; d_call: TRBD2; cdr3_aa: CASSFSGNGPYEQYF
clone_size: few; v_call: TRBV6-1; j_call: TRBJ2-2; d_call: TRBD2; cdr3_aa: CASSTSGGSTGELFF
clone_size: once; v_call: TRBV2; j_call: TRBJ1-5; d_call: .; cdr3_aa: CASSEAGGASQPQHF
clone_size: .; v_call: TRBV4-1; j_call: TRBJ2-5; d_call: .; cdr3_aa: CASSQDRVKETQYF
clone_size: .; v_call: TRBV6-5; j_call: TRBJ1-1; d_call: .; cdr3_aa: CASSYSIFQGLNTEAFF
clone_size: .; v_call: TRBV30; j_call: TRBJ1-2; d_call: .; cdr3_aa: CAWGEGSYGYTF
clone_size: .; v_call: TRBV5-1; j_call: TRBJ1-2; d_call: .; cdr3_aa: CASSLGEVYGYTF
clone_size: .; v_call: TRBV20-1; j_call: TRBJ1-1; d_call: .; cdr3_aa: CSASHVGSTEAFF
clone_size: .; v_call: TRBV7-6; j_call: TRBJ2-5; d_call: .; cdr3_aa: CASSFPTGKETQYF
clone_size: .; v_call: TRBV4-1; j_call: TRBJ2-3; d_call: .; cdr3_aa: CASSRLTGLASTDTQYF
clone_size: .; v_call: TRBV5-6; j_call: TRBJ2-7; d_call: TRBD1; cdr3_aa: CASSLGQGETYEQYF
clone_size: .; v_call: TRBV3-1; j_call: TRBJ2-7; d_call: .; cdr3_aa: CASSQDEGNEQYF
clone_size: once; v_call: TRBV5-6; j_call: TRBJ2-3; d_call: .; cdr3_aa: CASSLRNAGSERFTDTQYF
clone_size: .; v_call: TRBV6-1; j_call: TRBJ2-4; d_call: .; cdr3_aa: CASSEGDIQYF
clone_size: once; v_call: TRBV4-1; j_call: TRBJ1-1; d_call: .; cdr3_aa: CASSQDPQILMNTEAFF
clone_size: .; v_call: TRBV20-1; j_call: TRBJ1-5; d_call: .; cdr3_aa: CSAWGNNQPQHF
clone_size: .; v_call: TRBV27; j_call: TRBJ1-2; d_call: .; cdr3_aa: CASSLGGREYGYTF
clone_size: .; v_call: TRBV7-8; j_call: TRBJ2-7; d_call: .; cdr3_aa: CASSFQWGGFLEQYF
clone_size: once; v_call: TRBV10-3; j_call: TRBJ1-1; d_call: .; cdr3_aa: CAISITDQDVTNTEAFF
clone_size: few; v_call: TRBV6-2/TRBV6-3; j_call: TRBJ2-5; d_call: TRBD2; cdr3_aa: CASSYSIGREGMGRTQYF
clone_size: .; v_call: TRBV20-1; j_call: TRBJ2-5; d_call: TRBD1; cdr3_aa: CSAPYWTGGYNDQETQYF
clone_size: once; v_call: TRBV11-2; j_call: TRBJ1-1; d_call: TRBD1; cdr3_aa: CASSLDGGQGRWRTEAFF
clone_size: .; v_call: TRBV19; j_call: TRBJ2-5; d_call: TRBD2; cdr3_aa: CASSIGGGLETQYF
clone_size: .; v_call: TRBV6-6; j_call: TRBJ1-1; d_call: .; cdr3_aa: CASSSGLLEAFF
clone_size: .; v_call: TRBV5-1; j_call: TRBJ2-1; d_call: TRBD2; cdr3_aa: CASSLELAGGPYNEQFF
clone_size: once; v_call: TRBV29-1; j_call: TRBJ2-7; d_call: TRBD2; cdr3_aa: CSVEFPGLADYEQYF